The 32 T cell receptor beta chains in this list originate from one sample, sequenced in a study of identical twins. TCRdb independently ran MiXCR on the 5' RACE reads; one entry per CDR3 protein. The table lists over 200,000 distinct CDR3 sequences, under 12% of them singletons. The material sequenced was memory T cells sorted from blood. These receptors were collected from a man aged 50 or older in good health.

The CDR3 loop reads CASSPDWTVNYGYTF. The CDR3 bases are TGTGCCAGCAGCCCAGATTGGACAGTTAACTATGGCTACACCTTC. The chain carries TRBV7-2 and TRBJ1-2; TRBD1 is a possible D gene (6 bases). This CDR3 is 15 amino acids long. Germline V CDR1 and CDR2: SGHTA, FQGNSA. Deletions cut 5 bases from V and 1 base from J, with 14 bases between.

Ten or more counts support this clonotype. The chain couples TRBV5-1 to TRBJ2-7; no clear D. Trimming took 1 base from V and 7 from J, leaving 6 bases between them. The CDR3 is 11 amino acids. CDR1 and CDR2 from the germline V gene are SGHRS and YFSETQ. As DNA, the CDR3 is TGCGCCAGCAGCTTGAATGTGGAGCAGTACTTC. Its protein product is CASSLNVEQYF. Using reference TRBV5-1 and TRBJ2-7 for the parts outside the CDR3, the full variable domain is KAGVTQTPRYLIKTRGQQVTLSCSPISGHRSVSWYQQTPGQGLQFLFEYFSETQRNKGNFPGRFSGRQFSNSRSEMNVSTLELGDSALYLCASSLNVEQYFGPGTRLTVT.

This clonotype has just a few counts. V usage is TRBV2 and J usage is TRBJ2-1; TRBD1 is a possible D gene (5 bases). The CDR3 is 14 amino acids. V gave up 4 bases and J gave up 8 bases, with 15 bases separating them. CDR1 is SNHLY and CDR2 is FYNNEI in the germline V gene. The CDR3 here is CASSVLQGPHEQFF. The CDR3 DNA follows: TGTGCCAGCAGTGTCCTCCAGGGTCCCCATGAGCAGTTCTTC.

The table lists this clonotype with many counts. The rearrangement links TRBV27 to TRBJ1-1; maybe TRBD1 (5 bases). CDR1 MNHEY and CDR2 SMNVEV come from the germline V gene (reference sequence). V lost 6 bases, J lost 0 bases, and 14 bases lay in between. The length of the CDR3 is 15 residues. This CDR3 reads CASSPAGILNTEAFF. CDR3 sequence (DNA): TGTGCCAGCAGCCCCGCAGGGATCCTGAACACTGAAGCTTTCTTT.

This clonotype appeared once. This may be a read error: a much more frequent sequence differs by one nucleotide. The CDR3, as DNA: TGTACCAGCAGTTATGAACTAGCTGGGAATGAGCAGTTCTTC. It translates to CTSSYELAGNEQFF. The rearrangement joins TRBV12-3 or TRBV12-4 to TRBJ2-1, with a possible D match to TRBD2 (6 bases). There are 14 residues in the CDR3.

This rearrangement joins TRBV25-1 to TRBJ1-6; maybe TRBD1 (6 bases). V lost 3 bases, J lost 10 bases, and 19 bases lay in between. Germline V gene data show CDR1 as MGHDK and CDR2 as SYGVNS. The CDR3 length is 16 residues. CDR3 nucleotides: TGTGCCAGCAGTGACAGGGGTTCGGTTTCTTCCTCACCCCTCCACTTT. Residues: CASSDRGSVSSSPLHF. Full variable domain (outside the CDR3, taken from reference TRBV25-1 and TRBJ1-6): EADIYQTPRYLVIGTGKKITLECSQTMGHDKMYWYQQDPGMELHLIHYSYGVNSTEKGDLSSESTVSRIRTEHFPLTLESARPSHTSQYLCASSDRGSVSSSPLHFGNGTRLTVT.

The CDR3 loop is CSATAGYNEQFF. The CDR3 coding sequence is TGCAGTGCCACAGCGGGATACAATGAGCAGTTCTTC. J is TRBJ2-1 and V is TRBV20-1, with 7 bases fitting TRBD2. This CDR3 contains 12 residues. V lost 6 bases to trimming and J lost 4 bases; unmatched junction nucleotides: 3. CDR1 is DFQATT and CDR2 is SNEGSKA in the germline V gene (reference sequence).

A remark on this clonotype: One base away lies a much larger clone, so this may be a sequencing read error. V and J are TRBV5-1 and TRBJ1-2; D is unresolved. The length of the CDR3 is 13 residues. Germline CDR1 SGHRS, CDR2 YFSETQ. The CDR3 here is CASSLGHNYGYIF. DNA of the CDR3: TGCGCCAGCAGCTTGGGACACAACTATGGCTACATCTTC.

This clonotype was picked up a small number of times. The chain employs TRBV19 and TRBJ2-2; the D gene is possibly TRBD1 (6 bases). Germline values: CDR1 LNHDA, CDR2 SQIVND (reference sequence). The ends were cut back, 5 bases at V and 0 bases at J, with 13 bases in the middle. This CDR3 region has 16 residues. CDR3 nucleotides: TGTGCCAGTAGTGCCCGACAGGCACCGAACACCGGGGAGCTGTTTTTT. Its protein product is CASSARQAPNTGELFF.

The chain uses TRBV6-1 and TRBJ2-1; D might be TRBD1 or TRBD2, each matching 7 bases. The V end was cut by 7 bases, the J end by 4 bases, with 14 bases between. Germline-derived CDR1 and CDR2 are MNHNS and SASEGT. The CDR3 extends over 14 amino acids. In DNA, the CDR3 is TGTGCCAGCACGCAGGGGGGGAGGTACAATGAGCAGTTCTTC. Its protein is CASTQGGRYNEQFF.

This clonotype showed up many times. The rearrangement uses TRBV4-2 and TRBJ2-1; tentatively, D is TRBD1 (5 bases). V was cut by 0 bases and J by 4 bases, with 10 bases left in between. The germline CDR1 and CDR2 sequences are LGHNA and YNFKEQ. The CDR3 totals 15 residues. CDR3 in DNA: TGTGCCAGCAGCCAAGATCTTAGGGGTTACAATGAGCAGTTCTTC. Encoded protein: CASSQDLRGYNEQFF.

This clonotype was found many times. This chain uses TRBV9 with TRBJ2-3, with no clear D. Germline assignment: CDR1 SGDLS and CDR2 YYNGEE. V shed 3 bases and J shed 3 bases, with 41 bases lying between them. The CDR3 has 24 residues. The DNA of the CDR3 is TGTGCCAGCAGCGGATCCCGAGAACCGAATCGGCGATTCGGCCCCCTCCCTTCAACAGATACGCAGTATTTT. Translation: CASSGSREPNRRFGPLPSTDTQYF. The full variable domain, rest sourced from reference TRBV9 and TRBJ2-3, is DSGVTQTPKHLITATGQRVTLRCSPRSGDLSVYWYQQSLDQGLQFLIQYYNGEERAKGNILERFSAQQFPDLHSELNLSSLELGDSALYFCASSGSREPNRRFGPLPSTDTQYFGPGTRLTVL.

This clonotype was seen a handful of times. The rearrangement links TRBV5-1 to TRBJ2-1; D is unresolved. Trimming left V 0 bases short and J 15 bases short, with 22 bases between. This CDR3 has 15 amino acids. CDR1 and CDR2 from the germline V gene are SGHRS and YFSETQ. CDR3 in amino acids: CASSLAETRPKVSFF. The CDR3 region has the DNA TGCGCCAGCAGCTTGGCGGAGACCCGGCCAAAAGTTTCGTTCTTC.

This clonotype was picked up a small number of times. The gene calls are TRBV27 and TRBJ1-2, with 11 positions matching TRBD1. With V trimmed by 6 bases and J by 4 bases, 7 bases remained unmatched. The CDR3 totals 15 residues. The V gene's germline CDR1 is MNHEY and CDR2 SMNVEV (reference sequence). CDR3 sequence (DNA): TGTGCCAGCAGACGGACAGGGGGCACGGGCTATGGCTACACCTTC. Translated, it gives CASRRTGGTGYGYTF.

This clonotype was picked up many times. The chain employs TRBV30 and TRBJ1-2; D remains unclear. Germline V gene data show CDR1 as GTSNPN and CDR2 as SVGIG (reference sequence). The length of the CDR3 is 12 residues. Trimming pared 7 bases from V and 2 bases from J, leaving 11 bases between. The CDR3 reads CAFGRANYGYTF. For the CDR3, the DNA is TGTGCCTTCGGTCGGGCCAACTATGGCTACACCTTC.

A few counts support this clonotype. CDR3 in DNA: TGCGCCAGCAGCTCCGGGACACACTACGAGCAGTACTTC. Translated, it gives CASSSGTHYEQYF. The chain employs TRBV5-1 and TRBJ2-7, with D perhaps matching TRBD1 (6 bases). Germline V lookup: CDR1 SGHRS, CDR2 YFSETQ. The CDR3 has 13 residues. The V and J ends lost 3 bases and 3 bases respectively, with 10 bases between them.

This clonotype occurred a few times. The J gene is TRBJ2-2, the V gene TRBV7-9, with 9 bases matching TRBD1. CDR1 SEHNR and CDR2 FQNEAQ come from the germline V gene (reference sequence). V trimming: 7 bases; J trimming: 5 bases; junction bases outside the gene matches: 14. The CDR3 is 17 residues long. The CDR3 protein is CASTKKLGQGGTGELFF. CDR3 DNA: TGTGCCAGCACCAAGAAGCTGGGACAGGGAGGAACCGGGGAGCTGTTTTTT.

This clonotype showed up many times. The chain recombines TRBV7-8 with TRBJ1-3; the D is unclear. Germline V CDR1 and CDR2: SGHVS, FQNEAQ. V was shortened by 4 bases and J by 0 bases, with 10 bases between the two germline ends. CDR3 length equals 15 residues. CDR3 sequence: CASSWTQDSGNTIYF. The CDR3 DNA is TGTGCCAGCAGCTGGACCCAAGACTCTGGAAACACCATATATTTT.

This clonotype was observed at least ten times. V gene TRBV5-5 combines with J gene TRBJ1-2; D not certain. Per the germline V gene, CDR1 is SGHKS and CDR2 is YYEKEE (reference sequence). CDR3 size: 13 residues. With 4 bases removed from V and 4 bases from J, the gap between germline ends came to 11 bases. The CDR3, as DNA: TGTGCCAGCAGCCCGAGGGAGCTCTATGGCTACACCTTC. This sequence encodes CASSPRELYGYTF.

This clonotype was picked up a small number of times. In DNA form, the CDR3 reads TGTGCCAGCAGTTATTCAGGAGAAAACACTGAAGCTTTCTTT. Protein product: CASSYSGENTEAFF. The rearrangement uses TRBV6-5 and TRBJ1-1, with unresolved D. The V and J ends lost 3 bases and 2 bases respectively, with 10 bases between them. The CDR3 length is 14 residues. Germline loops: CDR1 MNHEY, CDR2 SVGAGI.

At least ten counts were recorded for this clonotype. This rearrangement joins TRBV11-2 to TRBJ2-5; D is undetermined. Trimming stripped 2 bases from V and 4 bases from J, with 14 bases between. The CDR3 is 15 residues long. Germline V gene sequence: CDR1 SGHAT, CDR2 FQNNGV. The DNA for the CDR3 is TGTGCCAGCAGCTTATACGGCACCAAGGGAGAGACCCAGTACTTC. Its translation is CASSLYGTKGETQYF. The complete variable domain, with remaining parts taken from reference TRBV11-2 and TRBJ2-5, reads EAGVAQSPRYKIIEKRQSVAFWCNPISGHATLYWYQQILGQGPKLLIQFQNNGVVDDSQLPKDRFSAERLKGVDSTLKIQPAKLEDSAVYLCASSLYGTKGETQYFGPGTRLLVL.

This clonotype was seen many times. V usage is TRBV5-1 and J usage is TRBJ2-1; D could derive from TRBD1 or TRBD2 (5 bases each). In germline, CDR1 is SGHRS, CDR2 YFSETQ. V was cut by 6 bases and J by 4 bases, with 14 bases left in between. This CDR3 has 14 amino acids. The CDR3 region has the DNA TGCGCCAGCACTAAGGGACCCCCATACAATGAGCAGTTCTTC. Residues: CASTKGPPYNEQFF.

This clonotype was found a few times. V and J are TRBV6-6 and TRBJ2-7, with D possibly being TRBD2 (6 bases). CDR1 MNHNY and CDR2 SVGAGI come from the germline V gene (reference sequence). V was pared by 5 bases and J by 3 bases, with 11 bases between. The length of the CDR3 is 13 residues. The CDR3 region is CASSIAEDYEQYF. The DNA of the CDR3 is TGTGCCAGCAGTATAGCGGAGGACTACGAGCAGTACTTC.

In this sample, this clonotype turned up many times. The rearrangement links TRBV9 to TRBJ2-7; possibly TRBD1 for D (5 bases). Trimming cost V 3 bases and J 1 base, with 11 bases left between them. The germline CDR1 and CDR2 sequences are SGDLS and YYNGEE. This CDR3 comprises 14 residues. CDR3 DNA: TGTGCCAGCAGCGAAATAGACAGTTCCTACGAGCAGTACTTC. Protein product: CASSEIDSSYEQYF.

This chain joins TRBV6-2 or TRBV6-3 and TRBJ2-3; 10 bases are shared with TRBD2. V lost 7 bases, J lost 4 bases, and 8 bases stayed unmatched. The CDR3 consists of 15 residues. Germline V gene sequence: CDR1 MNHEY, CDR2 SVGEGT. The CDR3 loop is CASKQAGGRADTQYF. The DNA for the CDR3 is TGTGCCAGCAAACAAGCGGGAGGGCGTGCAGATACGCAGTATTTT.

This clonotype was seen many times. The chain uses TRBV12-3 or TRBV12-4 and TRBJ1-2; possibly TRBD1 for D (5 bases). Between the trimmed V and J ends, which lost 2 bases and 6 bases, there was a span of 10 bases. CDR3 size: 13 residues. The CDR3 nucleotides are TGTGCCAGCAGTTTAAGCAGGGATGATGGCTACACCTTC. This codes for CASSLSRDDGYTF.

This chain connects TRBV5-1 to TRBJ2-1, with D perhaps assigned TRBD1 or TRBD2 (5 bases each). The CDR3 extends over 14 amino acids. Germline V lookup: CDR1 SGHRS, CDR2 YFSETQ. Trimming pared 3 bases from V and 6 bases from J, leaving 13 bases between. The CDR3 region is CASSYGPGSNEQFF. DNA of the CDR3: TGCGCCAGCAGCTATGGCCCAGGGAGCAATGAGCAGTTCTTC.

This chain joins TRBV20-1 and TRBJ2-1, with D perhaps TRBD2 (6 bases). Germline values: CDR1 DFQATT, CDR2 SNEGSKA (reference sequence). Trimming took 3 bases from V and 2 from J, leaving 8 bases between them. CDR3 length: 13 amino acids. CDR3 coding DNA: TGCAGTGCTAGCCCGGGAGCCTACAATGAGCAGTTCTTC. This encodes CSASPGAYNEQFF.

In its sample, this clonotype was seen a few times. The chain has TRBV4-2 and TRBJ2-1, with 12 bases aligning to TRBD2. V trimming: 4 bases; J trimming: 6 bases; junction bases outside the gene matches: 4. The CDR3 has 15 residues. Germline CDR1 reads LGHNA; CDR2 reads YNFKEQ. This CDR3 reads CASSPRTSGINEQFF. The CDR3 DNA is TGTGCCAGCAGCCCAAGGACTAGCGGGATCAATGAGCAGTTCTTC.

The chain carries TRBV5-1 and TRBJ2-5; D is possibly TRBD1 or TRBD2 (6 bases each). The V and J ends lost 0 bases and 3 bases respectively, with 15 bases between them. This CDR3 spans 16 amino acids. CDR1 SGHRS and CDR2 YFSETQ come from the germline V gene. CDR3: CASSLEGGVWEETQYF. The DNA for the CDR3 is TGCGCCAGCAGCTTGGAGGGGGGAGTGTGGGAAGAGACCCAGTACTTC.

This clonotype has at least ten counts. The gene calls are TRBV29-1 and TRBJ1-4; D remains unclear. Per germline, CDR1 SQVTM and CDR2 ANQGSEA. V lost 5 bases and J lost 8, with 9 bases in between. There are 11 residues in the CDR3. The CDR3, as DNA: TGCAGCGTTTTAGAGGGCGAAAAACTGTTTTTT. Translating gives CSVLEGEKLFF.

This clonotype was observed at least ten times. The V and J genes are TRBV11-2 and TRBJ2-1; 8 bases map to TRBD2. CDR3 size: 14 residues. Trimming at V came to 0 bases and at J to 6 bases, leaving 1 base not matched to a gene. Germline CDR1 reads SGHAT; CDR2 reads FQNNGV. The CDR3 sequence is CASSLESGSNEQFF. DNA of the CDR3: TGTGCCAGCAGCTTAGAAAGCGGGAGCAATGAGCAGTTCTTC.